The 24 T cell receptor beta chains presented below share a single source sample, sequenced in a study of T cell responses to AZD1222 COVID-19 vaccine. TCRdb's table, derived via immunoSEQ multiplex PCR, lists solely in-frame clones and lacks some. This table has 130,000 to 150,000 clones, around 90% appearing once. Material: peripheral blood, obtained on day 0 of AZD1222 vaccination. These receptors all come from an adult in good health.

This chain connects TRBV4-3 to TRBJ2-7; 8 positions agree with TRBD1. The CDR3 is made up of 15 amino acids. The junction had 8 bases not matched to a gene; V was cut back by 1 base and J by 6 bases. Germline V lookup: CDR1 LGHNA, CDR2 YSLEER. The CDR3 region is CASSQGIDRGREQYF. The DNA of the CDR3 is TGCGCCAGCAGCCAAGGGATTGACAGGGGACGCGAGCAGTACTTC.

The J gene is TRBJ1-5, the V gene TRBV20-1; the D gene is possibly TRBD1 (6 bases). The CDR3 consists of 11 residues. V lost 3 bases to trimming and J lost 16 bases, with 16 bases between them. The germline V gene has CDR1 DFQATT and CDR2 SNEGSKA (reference sequence). CDR3 amino acids: CSARAANRAHF. CDR3 bases: TGCAGTGCTAGGGCCGCCAACAGGGCACATTTT.

The chain combines TRBV14 with TRBJ1-6; D is unresolved. Germline V gene lookup returns CDR1 SGHDN and CDR2 FVKESK. This CDR3 is 15 amino acids long. Trimming removed 0 bases at V and 0 bases at J, with 3 bases between. In DNA form, the CDR3 reads TGTGCCAGCAGCCAAGACAGCTCCTATAATTCACCCCTCCACTTT. This sequence encodes CASSQDSSYNSPLHF.

V usage is TRBV5-1 and J usage is TRBJ2-1, with 7 bases matching TRBD1. Trimming removed 0 bases from V and 11 bases from J; junction bases left unmatched: 11. CDR1 and CDR2 from the germline V gene are SGHRS and YFSETQ. CDR3 length equals 15 residues. The CDR3 DNA follows: TGCGCCAGCAGCTTGGGTACGGTTGAGGGGGCAAAGCAGTTCTTC. Encoded protein: CASSLGTVEGAKQFF. Variable domain in full (rest from reference TRBV5-1 and TRBJ2-1): KAGVTQTPRYLIKTRGQQVTLSCSPISGHRSVSWYQQTPGQGLQFLFEYFSETQRNKGNFPGRFSGRQFSNSRSEMNVSTLELGDSALYLCASSLGTVEGAKQFFGPGTRLTVL.

This chain links TRBV5-1 with TRBJ2-1, with a tentative D call TRBD2 (6 bases). The CDR3 totals 19 residues. Germline V CDR1 and CDR2: SGHRS, YFSETQ. Trimming took 3 bases from V and 0 from J, leaving 22 bases between them. CDR3 loop: CASSSHGLAQTSSYNEQFF. The CDR3 DNA is TGCGCCAGCAGCTCCCATGGGCTAGCTCAGACTAGCTCCTACAATGAGCAGTTCTTC.

The CDR3: CASSLFEKDYYEQYF. The CDR3 nucleotides are TGTGCCAGCAGTTTATTCGAGAAGGACTACTACGAGCAGTACTTC. The chain is built from TRBV27 and TRBJ2-7; TRBD2 might be the D (6 bases). Trimming cost V 1 base and J 3 bases, with 13 bases left between them. Germline CDR1 is MNHEY and CDR2 is SMNVEV (reference sequence). The CDR3 extends over 15 amino acids.

A single count supports this clone. The gene calls are TRBV5-1 and TRBJ2-2, with D tentatively TRBD2 (5 bases). This CDR3 has 13 residues. Germline V gene data show CDR1 as SGHRS and CDR2 as YFSETQ. Trimming cost V 0 bases and J 6 bases, with 6 bases left between them. CDR3 DNA sequence: TGCGCCAGCAGCTTGGACGGGGCCGGGGAGCTGTTTTTT. Its translation: CASSLDGAGELFF. The full variable domain, with the rest looked up from reference TRBV5-1 and TRBJ2-2, is KAGVTQTPRYLIKTRGQQVTLSCSPISGHRSVSWYQQTPGQGLQFLFEYFSETQRNKGNFPGRFSGRQFSNSRSEMNVSTLELGDSALYLCASSLDGAGELFFGEGSRLTVL.

The chain uses TRBV27 and TRBJ1-4; D unresolved. This CDR3 has 15 amino acids. Trimming removed 2 bases at V and 0 bases at J, with 7 bases between. Per the germline V gene, CDR1 is MNHEY and CDR2 is SMNVEV (reference sequence). Written as DNA, the CDR3 is TGTGCCAGCAGTTTAAGGTTTTCAACTAATGAAAAACTGTTTTTT. This gives the protein CASSLRFSTNEKLFF.

This chain uses TRBV24-1 with TRBJ2-7; no clear D. Trimming shortened V by 4 bases and J by 3 bases, and 15 bases separated the two germline ends. The CDR3 is 15 residues long. Per germline, CDR1 KGHDR and CDR2 SFDVKD. The CDR3 loop is CATSDPLDPSYEQYF. CDR3 sequence (DNA): TGTGCCACCAGTGACCCCCTGGACCCAAGCTACGAGCAGTACTTC.

V and J are TRBV6-5 and TRBJ2-1, with 7 bases aligning to TRBD2. Germline trimming cut 2 bases from V and 4 bases from J; bases unmatched to any gene: 5. The CDR3 runs 15 residues. CDR1 and CDR2 from the germline V gene are MNHEY and SVGAGI. CDR3 loop: CASSYRASGYNEQFF. The CDR3 coding sequence is TGTGCCAGCAGTTACAGGGCTAGCGGTTACAATGAGCAGTTCTTC.

The J gene is TRBJ1-4, the V gene TRBV7-2, with 7 bases aligning to TRBD1. The germline gives CDR1 SGHTA, CDR2 FQGNSA. This CDR3 comprises 15 residues. Trimming cost V 2 bases and J 4 bases; bases outside gene matches: 4. The DNA for the CDR3 is TGTGCCAGCAGCTTAATGACAGGGCGTAATGAAAAACTGTTTTTT. Its protein is CASSLMTGRNEKLFF.

The gene calls are TRBV9 and TRBJ1-2, with D possibly matching TRBD1 (6 bases). The CDR3 is made up of 14 amino acids. From germline, CDR1 is SGDLS and CDR2 YYNGEE. V shed 3 bases and J shed 8 bases, with 17 bases lying between them. CDR3 coding DNA: TGTGCCAGCAGCGGCACCTATGGACAGCTGGGCTACACCTTC. This gives the protein CASSGTYGQLGYTF.

The chain combines TRBV4-3 with TRBJ1-2; D is uncertain. Germline-derived CDR1 and CDR2 are LGHNA and YSLEER. The ends were cut back, 0 bases at V and 8 bases at J, with 10 bases in the middle. The CDR3 totals 13 residues. CDR3 protein: CASSQDWASGYTF. The CDR3 nucleotides read TGCGCCAGCAGCCAAGATTGGGCCTCCGGCTACACCTTC.

The chain couples TRBV9 to TRBJ2-3, with 8 nucleotides matching TRBD2. J lost 3 bases, V lost 0 bases, and 6 bases had no gene match. The CDR3 sequence is 16 residues long. Germline V CDR1 and CDR2: SGDLS, YYNGEE. CDR3 nucleotides: TGTGCCAGCAGCGTAGAGGCTGGCGGGAGGACAGATACGCAGTATTTT. Translation gives CASSVEAGGRTDTQYF. Complete variable domain (other parts from reference TRBV9 and TRBJ2-3): DSGVTQTPKHLITATGQRVTLRCSPRSGDLSVYWYQQSLDQGLQFLIQYYNGEERAKGNILERFSAQQFPDLHSELNLSSLELGDSALYFCASSVEAGGRTDTQYFGPGTRLTVL.

The chain couples TRBV25-1 to TRBJ2-1; D is perhaps TRBD1 or TRBD2 (6 bases each). Trimming took 8 bases from V and 7 from J, leaving 15 bases between them. The germline V gene encodes CDR1 MGHDK and CDR2 SYGVNS. This CDR3 contains 13 residues. Written as DNA, the CDR3 is TGTGCCAGCGCTGAACTAGGGGGGAATGAGCAGTTCTTC. Amino acid sequence: CASAELGGNEQFF.

The rearrangement links TRBV30 to TRBJ1-4, with D perhaps matching TRBD1 (5 bases). This CDR3 comprises 14 residues. CDR1 is GTSNPN, CDR2 SVGIG, per germline (reference sequence). V was cut by 4 bases and J by 2 bases, with 11 bases left in between. The CDR3 here is CAWTPGGTNEKLFF. CDR3 DNA sequence: TGTGCCTGGACCCCGGGGGGGACTAATGAAAAACTGTTTTTT.

V usage is TRBV5-1 and J usage is TRBJ2-5; 13 bases are a match to TRBD2. CDR1 and CDR2 (germline): SGHRS, YFSETQ. The CDR3 has 15 amino acids. Germline trimming cut 4 bases from V and 5 bases from J; bases unmatched to any gene: 5. The DNA for the CDR3 is TGCGCCAGCAGCCGAGGACTAGCGGGGGACGAGACCCAGTACTTC. Translation gives CASSRGLAGDETQYF.

This chain joins TRBV5-4 and TRBJ2-1; D might be TRBD1 (6 bases). With 4 bases removed from V and 3 bases from J, the gap between germline ends came to 14 bases. The CDR3 length is 15 residues. Germline CDR1 SGHNT, CDR2 YYREEE (reference sequence). The CDR3 coding sequence is TGTGCCAGCAGCCAGACAGGCGGCCTCTACAATGAGCAGTTCTTC. This sequence encodes CASSQTGGLYNEQFF.

The genes are TRBV25-1 and TRBJ1-2; weak D call: TRBD1 (5 bases). Germline CDR1 MGHDK, CDR2 SYGVNS. The V end lost 5 bases, the J end lost 7 bases, and 8 bases lay between the germline ends. This CDR3 is built from 11 residues. This CDR3 is CASSFGAGYTF. CDR3 DNA sequence: TGTGCCAGCAGTTTTGGGGCTGGCTACACCTTC.

The V and J genes are TRBV6-2 or TRBV6-3 and TRBJ1-5, with D possibly matching TRBD1 (5 bases). The CDR3 is made up of 16 amino acids. V lost 2 bases to trimming and J lost 5 bases, with 16 bases between them. Per germline, CDR1 MNHEY and CDR2 SVGEGT. CDR3 in amino acids: CASSYLPRQLDQPQHF. Written as DNA, the CDR3 is TGTGCCAGCAGTTACCTACCCAGACAGTTGGATCAGCCCCAGCATTTT.

The chain's CDR3 is CASIVSGTGVNEQFF. CDR3 nucleotides: TGTGCCAGCATCGTCTCCGGGACAGGGGTGAATGAGCAGTTCTTC. This chain joins TRBV28 and TRBJ2-1; 10 bases align to TRBD1. The V and J ends lost 7 bases and 7 bases, in that order; junction bases with no gene match: 10. The germline V gene has CDR1 MDHEN and CDR2 SYDVKM. The CDR3 is made up of 15 amino acids.

This clone has a single count. The J gene is TRBJ2-1, the V gene TRBV10-3, with 8 positions matching TRBD1. CDR1 and CDR2 from the germline V gene are ENHRY and SYGVKD. Trimming at V came to 2 bases and at J to 10 bases, leaving 10 bases not matched to a gene. There are 15 residues in the CDR3. The CDR3 nucleotides read TGTGCCATCAGTGAGATACAGGGGGAGACTAACGAGCAGTTCTTC. It encodes CAISEIQGETNEQFF.

The chain couples TRBV19 to TRBJ2-6; TRBD1 aligns across 9 bases. CDR3 length equals 20 residues. Germline V gives CDR1 LNHDA, CDR2 SQIVND (reference sequence). V shed 0 bases and J 1 base; nucleotides not matched to a gene: 10. The CDR3 DNA reads TGTGCCAGTAGTATAGATCTATTGGGGGACAGGGTTTCTGGGGCCAACGTCCTGACTTTC. Its translation: CASSIDLLGDRVSGANVLTF.

The chain links TRBV6-2 or TRBV6-3 to TRBJ1-5; the match to TRBD1 covers 9 bases. CDR3 length equals 17 residues. After removal of 4 bases from V and 5 bases from J, the junction contained 12 bases not matched to a gene. Germline assignment: CDR1 MNHEY and CDR2 SVGEGT. CDR3 in DNA: TGTGCCAGCAGTTGGGAGCCGGGACAGGGATCTTATCAGCCCCAGCATTTT. This codes for CASSWEPGQGSYQPQHF.